This T cell receptor beta chain was documented in a study of OX40 agonist ivuxolimab in advanced cancers. About the full investigation: Ivuxolimab, which targeted the costimulatory receptor OX40 (CD134), was an agonistic, fully human IgG2 monoclonal antibody. Partial responses occurred in three dose-escalation patients: two with cutaneous melanoma and one with hepatocellular carcinoma. Among the approximately 50 dose-escalation patients, around 19 had hepatocellular carcinoma, about 15 melanoma, 9 renal cell carcinoma and 9 head and neck cancer. Peripheral TCRbeta sequencing aimed to test whether ivuxolimab altered TCR sequence diversity and caused clonal T-cell expansion. A male proportion of around 81% and a mean age of about 60 years, ranging from 23 to 79, were recorded for the dose-escalation cohort. Patients were allowed to have had prior anti-PD-1, anti-PD-L1 or anti-CTLA-4 therapy, and roughly two fifths of the dose-escalation patients had been treated with checkpoint inhibitors. The paper covers the monotherapy dose-escalation part of the phase I ivuxolimab trial, which included N = 52 patients. Intravenous ivuxolimab was administered to patients every 2 weeks at six dose levels: 0.01, 0.1, 0.3, 1.5, 3 and 10 mg/kg. What the study reported, not specific to this receptor: Low levels of normalized T-cell clonal expansion were also seen in some nonresponding patients. Antigen specificity was not determined for the clonally expanded peripheral T cells. After ivuxolimab, CD8+ T cells had more expanded clones than CD4+ T cells on average. Partial responders in the 0.1-3.0 mg/kg groups had among the lowest normalized peripheral clonal expansion, especially among CD8+ T cells. At doses from 0.1 to 3.0 mg/kg, clonal expansion was seen in both CD4+ and CD8+ blood T cells between baseline and week 6.

Patients with autoimmune disease history or receiving systemic immunosuppression were excluded from the trial. Peripheral blood for TCR sequencing was drawn from every dose cohort at baseline, at cycle 4 day 1 and at cycle 7 day 1. Samples came from an open-label, multicenter, first-in-human phase I dose-escalation trial of ivuxolimab. Adults with locally advanced or metastatic head and neck squamous cell, hepatocellular, melanoma or renal cell carcinoma were enrolled in the trial. Before TCR sequencing, CD4+ T cells and CD8+ T cells from peripheral blood were sorted into separate populations. Here V drops 0 bases and J drops 4 bases, and the junction holds 6 bases not matched to any gene. The CDR3, cysteine through phenylalanine, is 15 amino acids long. Solely the CDR3 DNA is kept, with 45 bases framed from the first base. As encoded in the germline V gene (reference sequence), CDR1 is GTSNPN while CDR2 is SVGIG.

Genomic DNA was extracted from sorted cells for sequencing of the TCRbeta CDR3 region. The immunoSEQ Assay was used to sequence the TCRbeta CDR3 regions. TCRdb mirrors the immuneACCESS table, restricted to in-frame sequences. Some clones are absent from its copies; in checked studies, under half trace to an unresolved V gene, and the reason for the others is unknown. This sample gives tens of thousands of clones in total; 91% of them show up just once. The ten most abundant clones make up roughly 7.4% of the sample. A remark on this clone: Its antigen remains unidentified. Base quality data are lacking; no much larger clone is found one base away.

The specimen comprised CD4+ or CD8+ T cells sorted from blood, sampled in a trial of the OX40 agonist ivuxolimab. In this chain, TRBV30 is recombined with TRBJ1-5; the junction holds 7 bases that match TRBD1. The TCR sequence derives from an adult with an advanced solid tumor such as melanoma, head and neck, liver or kidney cancer. The CDR3 amino acid sequence is: CAWSVSGQVNQPQHF. The nucleotide sequence reads TGTGCCTGGAGTGTGTCCGGACAGGTAAATCAGCCCCAGCATTTT.